This is a list of T cell receptor beta chains from one sample in a study of blood T cell repertoires in COVID-19. Measured with immunoSEQ multiplex PCR; TCRdb has only the in-frame clones, and not every one. Here the sample spans about 200,000 clones, 60% to 85% being singletons. Sequencing was carried out using peripheral blood. Receptors were obtained from a woman between 70 and 85 years old with acute or convalescent COVID-19. The CDR3 runs from the conserved cysteine through the conserved F or W. The order of the fields is D gene, clone size, V gene, J gene, CDR3 DNA, CDR3 protein. D genes are given only for firm matches. Some rows have no size entry. The others give once, few or many, or a class for an expanded clone.

D: TRBD1
size: -
V: TRBV3-1/TRBV3-2
J: TRBJ2-5
DNA: TGTGCCAGCAGTCCAGACAGGGGAGAGGAGACCCAGTACTTC
CDR3: CASSPDRGEETQYF

D: -
size: -
V: TRBV3-1/TRBV3-2
J: TRBJ2-1
DNA: TGTGCCAGCAGCCCCCAATCCCGACTAGGAAATGAGCAGTTCTTC
CDR3: CASSPQSRLGNEQFF

D: TRBD2
size: -
V: TRBV19
J: TRBJ2-7
DNA: TGTGCCAGTAGTAAAGCGGGAGGGATCTACGAGCAGTACTTC
CDR3: CASSKAGGIYEQYF

D: -
size: -
V: TRBV2
J: TRBJ2-3
DNA: TGTGCCAGCAGTGGAACCCGGACTCCCTCTACGCAGTATTTT
CDR3: CASSGTRTPSTQYF

D: -
size: -
V: TRBV6-6
J: TRBJ1-1
DNA: TGTGCCAGCACCCCGAGGGACACTGAAGCTTTCTTT
CDR3: CASTPRDTEAFF

D: TRBD2
size: -
V: TRBV10-3
J: TRBJ2-5
DNA: TGTGCCATCAGTGATTCCAGCGGGAGCCAAGAGACCCAGTACTTC
CDR3: CAISDSSGSQETQYF

D: -
size: -
V: TRBV7-8
J: TRBJ1-1
DNA: TGTGCCAGCAGCTTAGCGCAGGGGCGAGGCAGTACTGAAGCTTTCTTT
CDR3: CASSLAQGRGSTEAFF

D: TRBD1
size: -
V: TRBV19
J: TRBJ2-1
DNA: TGTGCCAGTAAACCCGCGACAGGGGTGAGAAATGAGCAGTTCTTC
CDR3: CASKPATGVRNEQFF

D: TRBD2
size: -
V: TRBV9
J: TRBJ2-1
DNA: TGTGCCAGCAGCGAAACGACTAGCGGGAGGGCCTCCCCTTACAATGAGCAGTTCTTC
CDR3: CASSETTSGRASPYNEQFF

D: TRBD2
size: -
V: TRBV19
J: TRBJ2-1
DNA: TGTGCCAGTAGTACCTTGTCGGGAGGCCTCTACAATGAGCAGTTCTTC
CDR3: CASSTLSGGLYNEQFF

D: -
size: -
V: TRBV2
J: TRBJ2-1
DNA: TGTGCCAGCAGCGAGCGGGCAAGAGGCTATGGTGAGCAGTTCTTC
CDR3: CASSERARGYGEQFF

D: TRBD1
size: -
V: TRBV7-8
J: TRBJ2-7
DNA: TGTGCCAGCAGCTTAGAGGTAGGGGGCCTATACGAGCAGTACTTC
CDR3: CASSLEVGGLYEQYF

D: -
size: -
V: TRBV28
J: TRBJ2-7
DNA: TGTGCCAGCAGTTTGATCCAGTCCAACTACGAGCAGTACTTC
CDR3: CASSLIQSNYEQYF

D: TRBD1
size: -
V: TRBV6-5
J: TRBJ2-7
DNA: TGTGCCACTGACAGGGTTCCTCGGCTCGAGCAGTACTTC
CDR3: CATDRVPRLEQYF

D: -
size: -
V: TRBV21-1
J: TRBJ2-7
DNA: TGTGCCAGCAGCAAACCGGGACTAGCGGGAAAAAAGTTCTCCTACGAGCAGTACTTC
CDR3: CASSKPGLAGKKFSYEQYF

D: -
size: -
V: TRBV21-1
J: TRBJ1-3
DNA: TGTGCCACCAGACAGGCGGACACCATATATTTT
CDR3: CATRQADTIYF

D: TRBD1
size: -
V: TRBV10-1
J: TRBJ2-3
DNA: TGCGCCAGCAGTGTCGACAGGGTGGGGACAGATACGCAGTATTTT
CDR3: CASSVDRVGTDTQYF

D: -
size: -
V: TRBV5-6
J: TRBJ1-1
DNA: TGTGCCAGCAGCTCGTGGGCCCTCCTTCGGGCTTTCTTT
CDR3: CASSSWALLRAFF

D: TRBD1
size: -
V: TRBV5-1
J: TRBJ2-1
DNA: TGCGCCAGCAGCGTCACCGGGACAGGGAGTGAGCAGTTCTTC
CDR3: CASSVTGTGSEQFF

D: -
size: once
V: TRBV30
J: TRBJ2-1
DNA: TGTGCCTGGAGAAGAGGCAGGGGTTATTCCTACAATGAGCAGTTCTTC
CDR3: CAWRRGRGYSYNEQFF

D: TRBD1
size: -
V: TRBV30
J: TRBJ1-4
DNA: TGTGCCTGGAGGGTAGCCGGGACAGGGGAACTGTTTTTT
CDR3: CAWRVAGTGELFF

D: TRBD2
size: once
V: TRBV7-2
J: TRBJ2-1
DNA: TGTGCCAGCAGCCCCGACAGCGGGAACAATGAGCAGTTCTTC
CDR3: CASSPDSGNNEQFF

D: -
size: -
V: TRBV6-6
J: TRBJ2-2
DNA: TGTGCCAGCAGTTACTCGGTCCAGGCCCACGGGGAGCTGTTTTTT
CDR3: CASSYSVQAHGELFF

D: -
size: -
V: TRBV28
J: TRBJ1-4
DNA: TGTGCCAGCAGTTTACTGGCATCTCTTAATGAAAAACTGTTTTTT
CDR3: CASSLLASLNEKLFF

D: -
size: -
V: TRBV2
J: TRBJ1-2
DNA: TGTGCCAGCAATTCCCAGGGTTCTTCTAACTATGGCTACACCTTC
CDR3: CASNSQGSSNYGYTF

D: -
size: -
V: TRBV2
J: TRBJ1-1
DNA: TGTGCCAGCAATTGGGTGAGGACTGAAGCTTTCTTT
CDR3: CASNWVRTEAFF

D: -
size: few
V: TRBV2
J: TRBJ2-1
DNA: TGTGCCAGCAGGATTAGCGAGCAGTTCTTC
CDR3: CASRISEQFF

D: TRBD1
size: -
V: TRBV5-1
J: TRBJ1-5
DNA: TGCGCCAGCAGCTCGGGACAGGGCAATCAGCCCCAGCATTTT
CDR3: CASSSGQGNQPQHF

D: -
size: -
V: TRBV11-3
J: TRBJ1-1
DNA: TGTGCCAGCAGCTTAGGTTCGGGCAGGGAGAACACTGAAGCTTTCTTT
CDR3: CASSLGSGRENTEAFF

D: -
size: -
V: TRBV25-1
J: TRBJ2-7
DNA: TGTGCCAGCAGTGAAGGTAGCGGCGGGCCCTACGAGCAGTACTTC
CDR3: CASSEGSGGPYEQYF

D: -
size: -
V: TRBV3-1/TRBV3-2
J: TRBJ1-5
DNA: TGTGCCAGCAGCCAGGGGCAGGGGCCCCAGCATTTT
CDR3: CASSQGQGPQHF

D: TRBD2
size: -
V: TRBV5-4
J: TRBJ2-5
DNA: TGTGCCAGCAGCTTTGGTGGGACTAGCGGGAGTGGACGCGAGACCCAGTACTTC
CDR3: CASSFGGTSGSGRETQYF

D: -
size: -
V: TRBV27
J: TRBJ1-2
DNA: TGTGCCAGCAGCCGCTCGACACATAACTATGGCTACACCTTC
CDR3: CASSRSTHNYGYTF

D: -
size: -
V: TRBV30
J: TRBJ2-7
DNA: TGTGCCTGGATTCGACTCGGAACTACCTACGAGCAGTACTTC
CDR3: CAWIRLGTTYEQYF

D: TRBD1
size: -
V: TRBV19
J: TRBJ1-6
DNA: TGTGCCAGTAGTATATCCGGGACAGATAATTCACCCCTCCACTTT
CDR3: CASSISGTDNSPLHF